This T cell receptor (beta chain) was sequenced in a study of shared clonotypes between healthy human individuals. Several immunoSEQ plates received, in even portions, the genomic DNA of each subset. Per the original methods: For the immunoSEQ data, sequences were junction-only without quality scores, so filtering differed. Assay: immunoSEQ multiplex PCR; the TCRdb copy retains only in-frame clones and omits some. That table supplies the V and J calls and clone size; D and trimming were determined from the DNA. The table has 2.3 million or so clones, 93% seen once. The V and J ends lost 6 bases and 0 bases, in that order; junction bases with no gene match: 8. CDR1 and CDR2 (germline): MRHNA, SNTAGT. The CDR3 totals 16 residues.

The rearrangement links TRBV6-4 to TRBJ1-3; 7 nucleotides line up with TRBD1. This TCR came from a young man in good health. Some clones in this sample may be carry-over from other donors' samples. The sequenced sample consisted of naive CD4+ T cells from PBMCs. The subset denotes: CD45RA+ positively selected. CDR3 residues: CASSSTDRDSGNTIYF. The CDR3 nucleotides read TGTGCCAGCAGCTCAACCGACAGGGACTCTGGAAACACCATATATTTT.